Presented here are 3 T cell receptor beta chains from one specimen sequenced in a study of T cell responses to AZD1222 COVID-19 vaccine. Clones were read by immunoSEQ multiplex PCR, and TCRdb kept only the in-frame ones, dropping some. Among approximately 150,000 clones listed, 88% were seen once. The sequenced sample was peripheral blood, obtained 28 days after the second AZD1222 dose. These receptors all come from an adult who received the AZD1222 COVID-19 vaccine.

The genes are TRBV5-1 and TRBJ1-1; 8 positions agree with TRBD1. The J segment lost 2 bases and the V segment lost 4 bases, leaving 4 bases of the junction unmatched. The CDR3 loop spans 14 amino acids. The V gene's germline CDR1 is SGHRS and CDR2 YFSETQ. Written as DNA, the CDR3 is TGCGCCAGCAGCCAACAGGGGGTAAACACTGAAGCTTTCTTT. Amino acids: CASSQQGVNTEAFF.

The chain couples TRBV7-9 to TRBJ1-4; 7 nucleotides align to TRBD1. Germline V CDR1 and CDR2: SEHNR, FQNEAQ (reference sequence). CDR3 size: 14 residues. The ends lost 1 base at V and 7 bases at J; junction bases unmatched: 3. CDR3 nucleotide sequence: TGTGCCAGCAGCTTAGGGGCAGGGGGTGAAAAACTGTTTTTT. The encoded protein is CASSLGAGGEKLFF.

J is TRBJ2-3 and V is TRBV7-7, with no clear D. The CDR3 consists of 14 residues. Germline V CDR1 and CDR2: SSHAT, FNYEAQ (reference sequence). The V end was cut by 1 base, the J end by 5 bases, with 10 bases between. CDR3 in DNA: TGTGCCAGCAGCTTAGGCCCCGGTGGAGATACGCAGTATTTT. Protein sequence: CASSLGPGGDTQYF.